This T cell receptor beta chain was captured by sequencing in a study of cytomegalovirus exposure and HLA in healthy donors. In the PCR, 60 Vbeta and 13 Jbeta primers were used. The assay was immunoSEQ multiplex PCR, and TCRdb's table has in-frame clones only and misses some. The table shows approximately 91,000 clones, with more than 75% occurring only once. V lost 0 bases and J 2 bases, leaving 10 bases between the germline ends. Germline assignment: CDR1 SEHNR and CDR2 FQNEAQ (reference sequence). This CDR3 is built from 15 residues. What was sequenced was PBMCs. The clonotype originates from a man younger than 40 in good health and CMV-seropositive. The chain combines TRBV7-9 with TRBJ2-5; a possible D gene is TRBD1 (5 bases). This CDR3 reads CASSLALPGQETQYF. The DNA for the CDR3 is TGTGCCAGCAGCTTAGCGCTACCAGGGCAAGAGACCCAGTACTTC.